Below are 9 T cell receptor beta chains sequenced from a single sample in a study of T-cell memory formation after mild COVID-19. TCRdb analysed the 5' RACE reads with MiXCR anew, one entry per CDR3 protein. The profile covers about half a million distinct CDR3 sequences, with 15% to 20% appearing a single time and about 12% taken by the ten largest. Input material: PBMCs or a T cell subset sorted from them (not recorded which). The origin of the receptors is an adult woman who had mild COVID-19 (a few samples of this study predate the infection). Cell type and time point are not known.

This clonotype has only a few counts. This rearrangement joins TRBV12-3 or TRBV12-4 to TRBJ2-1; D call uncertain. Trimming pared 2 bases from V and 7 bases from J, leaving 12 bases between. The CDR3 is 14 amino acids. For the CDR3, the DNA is TGTGCCAGCAGTTTAAATAGGGCGATAAATGAGCAGTTCTTC. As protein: CASSLNRAINEQFF.

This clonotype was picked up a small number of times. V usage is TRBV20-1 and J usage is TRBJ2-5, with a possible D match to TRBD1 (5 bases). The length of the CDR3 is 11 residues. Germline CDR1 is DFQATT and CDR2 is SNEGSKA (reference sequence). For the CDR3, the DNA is TGCGGGGCCAAGGGTCGAGAGACCCAGTACTTC. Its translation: CGAKGRETQYF.

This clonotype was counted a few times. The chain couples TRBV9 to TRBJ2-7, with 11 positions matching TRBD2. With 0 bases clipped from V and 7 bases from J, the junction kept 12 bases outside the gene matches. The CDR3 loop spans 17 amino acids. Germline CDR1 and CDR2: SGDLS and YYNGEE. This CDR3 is CASSVDPLAGGPREQYF. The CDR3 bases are TGTGCCAGCAGCGTAGACCCCTTAGCGGGAGGGCCCAGGGAGCAGTACTTC.

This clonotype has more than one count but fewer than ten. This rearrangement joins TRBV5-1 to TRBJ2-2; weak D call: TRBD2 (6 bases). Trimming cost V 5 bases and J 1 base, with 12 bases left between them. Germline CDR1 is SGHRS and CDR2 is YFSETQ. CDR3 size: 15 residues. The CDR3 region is CASRPRGRNTGELFF. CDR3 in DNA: TGCGCCAGCAGGCCCCGGGGGAGGAACACCGGGGAGCTGTTTTTT.

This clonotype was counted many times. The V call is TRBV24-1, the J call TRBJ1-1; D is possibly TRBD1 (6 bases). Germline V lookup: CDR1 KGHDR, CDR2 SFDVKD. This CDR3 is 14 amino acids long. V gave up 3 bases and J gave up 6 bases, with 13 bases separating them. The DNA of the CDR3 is TGTGCCACCAGTGATACAGGGAGTGGTCCTGAAGCTTTCTTT. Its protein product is CATSDTGSGPEAFF.

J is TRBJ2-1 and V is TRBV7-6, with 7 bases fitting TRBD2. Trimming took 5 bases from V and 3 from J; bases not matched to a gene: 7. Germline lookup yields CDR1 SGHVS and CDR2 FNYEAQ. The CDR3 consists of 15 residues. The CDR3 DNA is TGTGCCAGCAGCCCATTCCCTAGCGGCTACAATGAGCAGTTCTTC. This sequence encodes CASSPFPSGYNEQFF.

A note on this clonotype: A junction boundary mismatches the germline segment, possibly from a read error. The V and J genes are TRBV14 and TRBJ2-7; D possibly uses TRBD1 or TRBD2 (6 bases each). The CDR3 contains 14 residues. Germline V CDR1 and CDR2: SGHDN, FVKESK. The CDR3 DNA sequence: TGTGCCAGCAGCAAAGAATGGGGGGCCAACGAGCAGTACTTC. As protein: CASSKEWGANEQYF. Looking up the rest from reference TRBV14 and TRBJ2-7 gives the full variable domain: EAGVTQFPSHSVIEKGQTVTLRCDPISGHDNLYWYRRVMGKEIKFLLHFVKESKQDESGMPNNRFLAERTGGTYSTLKVQPAELEDSGVYFCASSKEWGANEQYFGPGTRLTVT.

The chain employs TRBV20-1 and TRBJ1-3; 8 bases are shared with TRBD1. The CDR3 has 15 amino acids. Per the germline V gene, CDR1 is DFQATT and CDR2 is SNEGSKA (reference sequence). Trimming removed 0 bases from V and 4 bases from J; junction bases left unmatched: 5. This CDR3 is CSARDTRGLGNTIYF. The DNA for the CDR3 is TGCAGTGCTAGAGATACCAGGGGGCTCGGAAACACCATATATTTT.

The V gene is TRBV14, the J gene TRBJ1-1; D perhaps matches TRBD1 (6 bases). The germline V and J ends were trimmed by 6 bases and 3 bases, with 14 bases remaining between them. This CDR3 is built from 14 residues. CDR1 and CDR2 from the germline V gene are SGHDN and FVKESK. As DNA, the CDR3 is TGTGCCAGCAGTCCCAGGGGCTGGGACACTGAAGCTTTCTTT. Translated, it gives CASSPRGWDTEAFF.